This TCR beta chain was sequenced in a study of immune evolution from preneoplasia to lung adenocarcinoma. Study findings and constraints: Clonality was highest in normal lung, lower in later-stage lesions apparently.

A word on this clone: Its cognate antigen is unknown.

The CDR3 is 16 amino acids. Germline V gene sequence: CDR1 MDHEN, CDR2 SYDVKM. The V gene end was trimmed by 5 bases and the J gene end by 4 bases; junction bases not matched to a gene: 11. Some clones are missing from TCRdb's copy, which holds only in-frame ones; the method was immunoSEQ multiplex PCR. The sample gives 30,000 to 45,000 clones, roughly 71% of which show up once; about 6.5% is in the top ten. Two lung cancer pathologists independently confirmed each histologic diagnosis. The genes are TRBV28 and TRBJ2-5, with 9 positions matching TRBD2. The clonotype was recovered from a person aged 60 to 70 with lung adenocarcinoma. What was sequenced was FFPE invasive lung adenocarcinoma tissue. DNA for the CDR3: TGTGCCAGCAGTAACCTAGCGGGGAGGGGCCCAGAGACCCAGTACTTC. Its translation is CASSNLAGRGPETQYF.